This is a list of T cell receptor beta chains from one sample in a study of cytotoxic CD8 clonotypes in ibrutinib-treated CLL. TCRdb's copy holds only in-frame clones and misses some; the assay was immunoSEQ multiplex PCR. The table includes around 310,000 clones, almost 80% detected once. Sequencing used PBMCs, obtained before ibrutinib treatment. Receptors were obtained from a human donor with chronic lymphocytic leukemia. Each CDR3 is given without its conserved first and last residue.

TRBV19	TRBJ1-1	16	ASSIGIWTGFRGTEAF
TRBV14	TRBJ2-7	13	ASSHAGTLFYEQY
TRBV15	TRBJ2-7	12	ATSRDRGRDEQY
TRBV27	TRBJ1-2	12	ASTVRPGSGGYT
TRBV9	TRBJ2-3	13	ASSDRDPSTDTQY
TRBV9	TRBJ2-6	16	ASSVVRGHHSGANVLT
TRBV7-9	TRBJ2-5	14	ASSSASGRIQETQY
TRBV27	TRBJ2-5	13	ASSLLPRGQETQY
TRBV27	TRBJ2-3	13	ASSLGTSGTDTQY
TRBV7-2	TRBJ2-3	12	ASSLDPGSDTQY